Below are 9 T cell receptor beta chains sequenced from a single sample in a study of control samples from healthy donors and cancer patients. TCRdb keeps only in-frame clones here, not all; method: immunoSEQ multiplex PCR. Of 150,000 to 200,000 clones detected, approximately 90% appear once; the ten largest clones hold around 13%. The sequenced material came from blood. The receptors derive from a man aged 25-40 years in good health.

The chain couples TRBV19 to TRBJ2-6; D might be TRBD1 (5 bases). V was pared by 3 bases and J by 2 bases, with 11 bases between. Germline V gene lookup returns CDR1 LNHDA and CDR2 SQIVND (reference sequence). This CDR3 contains 16 residues. CDR3: CASSIRVGTGANVLTF. The DNA of the CDR3 is TGTGCCAGTAGTATCAGGGTTGGCACTGGGGCCAACGTCCTGACTTTC.

This chain uses TRBV6-5 with TRBJ1-1; 7 nucleotides match TRBD1. Germline V CDR1 and CDR2: MNHEY, SVGAGI. V lost 8 bases and J lost 3; bases outside the gene matches: 6. The CDR3 contains 13 residues. The CDR3 DNA follows: TGTGCCAGCGCGGGACAGCAGTACACTGAAGCTTTCTTT. Encoded protein: CASAGQQYTEAFF.

The CDR3 here is CASSLRGGVEETQYF. For the CDR3, the DNA is TGCGCCAGCAGCTTGAGAGGGGGAGTCGAAGAGACCCAGTACTTC. The chain is built from TRBV5-1 and TRBJ2-5; D perhaps matches TRBD1 (6 bases). This CDR3 has 15 amino acids. V was trimmed by 1 base and J by 3 bases, leaving 13 bases between them. Germline loops: CDR1 SGHRS, CDR2 YFSETQ.

The rearrangement links TRBV24-1 to TRBJ2-6; D call uncertain. From germline, CDR1 is KGHDR and CDR2 SFDVKD. The CDR3 totals 16 residues. Deletions cut 3 bases from V and 0 bases from J, with 8 bases between. CDR3: CATSDTRASGANVLTF. CDR3 DNA sequence: TGTGCCACCAGTGATACTCGGGCCTCTGGGGCCAACGTCCTGACTTTC.

The chain has TRBV15 and TRBJ2-7; 9 nucleotides align to TRBD1. V was clipped by 2 bases and J by 0 bases; unmatched bases: 5. The CDR3 contains 16 residues. Germline lookup yields CDR1 LNHNV and CDR2 YYDKDF (reference sequence). The CDR3 sequence: CATSRLPTGGSYEQYF. The CDR3 DNA follows: TGTGCCACCAGCAGATTACCGACAGGGGGCTCCTACGAGCAGTACTTC.

J is TRBJ2-2 and V is TRBV28; 7 bases are a match to TRBD1. The CDR3 sequence is 15 residues long. Germline V gene lookup returns CDR1 MDHEN and CDR2 SYDVKM. Trimming at V came to 5 bases and at J to 7 bases, leaving 10 bases not matched to a gene. In nucleotides, the CDR3 is TGTGCCAGCAGTCCCAAACAGGGGTTGGGCGGGGAGCTGTTTTTT. This codes for CASSPKQGLGGELFF.

The genes are TRBV10-3 and TRBJ1-5, with D unclear. The CDR3 contains 14 residues. Germline values: CDR1 ENHRY, CDR2 SYGVKD. Trimming took off 2 bases at V and 0 bases at J, with 5 bases between the two ends. This chain's CDR3 is CAISEDGSNQPQHF. CDR3 DNA: TGTGCCATCAGTGAGGACGGTAGCAATCAGCCCCAGCATTTT.

This clone showed up just once. The rearrangement joins TRBV5-5 to TRBJ1-2; no definite D call. V was cut by 0 bases and J by 5 bases, with 11 bases left in between. The CDR3 sequence is 14 residues long. Germline CDR1 SGHKS, CDR2 YYEKEE (reference sequence). CDR3 DNA sequence: TGTGCCAGCAGCTTGGCCACGGAAGGGTATGGCTACACCTTC. This sequence encodes CASSLATEGYGYTF.

This sequence joins TRBV5-6 and TRBJ2-3; D gene uncertain. Germline assignment: CDR1 SGHDT and CDR2 YYEEEE. This CDR3 has 12 residues. V was pared by 1 base and J by 4 bases, with 4 bases between. The CDR3 region is CASSLNADTQYF. The CDR3 region has the DNA TGTGCCAGCAGCTTGAACGCAGATACGCAGTATTTT.